The sequence of this TCR beta chain was determined in a study of blood T cell repertoires in COVID-19. Study at large: COVID-19 samples, acute and convalescent, were from the United States, Italy and Spain.

Original processing notes: Scientists estimated how many nucleated cells there were by amplifying reference gene primers. Some clones are missing from TCRdb's copy, which holds only in-frame ones; the method was immunoSEQ multiplex PCR. D and trimming come from the DNA, and the V and J calls and clone size come from that table. This sample yields 180,000 or so clones, of which roughly 84% are seen a single time; less than 1.5% belongs to the top ten. All enrollees were roughly 18 to 100 years old and from 25 or so US areas. The table lists this clone with a few counts. Sequenced sample: PBMCs or T cells enriched from blood (not recorded which). This receptor was taken from a human donor with acute COVID-19. The donor label of this sample is uncertain.

CDR3 protein: CAWRVQGRYGYTF. The CDR3 nucleotides read TGTGCCTGGAGAGTACAGGGGCGCTATGGCTACACCTTC. The chain joins TRBV30 to TRBJ1-2; 7 positions match TRBD1. The J segment lost 4 bases and the V segment lost 3 bases, leaving 5 bases of the junction unmatched. CDR3 length equals 13 residues. The germline CDR1 and CDR2 sequences are GTSNPN and SVGIG (reference sequence).